What follows are 28 T cell receptor beta chains derived from one specimen sequenced in a study of T-cell reconstitution after alpha-beta-depleted transplantation in children. The TCRbeta library incorporated unique molecular identifiers. TCRdb itself ran the PCR reads through MiXCR, one entry per CDR3 protein. This sample has around 600,000 distinct CDR3 sequences, with approximately 17% found just once. The sequencing here drew on PBMCs from the stem cell graft donor, taken from the stem cell graft. The receptors shown here come from a human donor who donated a stem cell graft to a child with acute myeloid leukemia.

This clonotype was counted between two and nine times. This rearrangement joins TRBV7-2 to TRBJ1-5; 9 bases are shared with TRBD1. V dropped 4 bases and J dropped 5; count of bases not matched to a gene: 12. Per germline, CDR1 SGHTA and CDR2 FQGNSA. The CDR3 is 17 amino acids. The CDR3 loop reads CASSSGTGSWWDQPQHF. The DNA for the CDR3 is TGTGCCAGCAGCTCCGGGACAGGGTCGTGGTGGGATCAGCCCCAGCATTTT.

This clonotype was recorded a few times. This sequence joins TRBV24-1 and TRBJ2-5, with 8 bases identical to TRBD2. Germline CDR1 is KGHDR and CDR2 is SFDVKD. After removal of 3 bases from V and 2 bases from J, the junction contained 7 bases not matched to a gene. This CDR3 spans 16 amino acids. CDR3 region: CATSDAAGGSQETQYF. The CDR3 DNA reads as TGTGCCACCAGTGATGCGGCGGGGGGATCTCAAGAGACCCAGTACTTC.

This clonotype appeared many times. The chain joins TRBV5-1 to TRBJ2-5, with a possible D match to TRBD1 (6 bases). The CDR3 loop spans 14 amino acids. In germline, CDR1 is SGHRS, CDR2 YFSETQ. Trimming removed 1 base at V and 2 bases at J, with 9 bases between. The CDR3 loop is CASSLTGRQETQYF. The CDR3 DNA sequence: TGCGCCAGCAGCTTGACAGGGCGGCAAGAGACCCAGTACTTC.

This clonotype was observed a few times. The rearrangement links TRBV4-3 to TRBJ1-4; D gene uncertain. V was cut by 3 bases and J by 8 bases, with 10 bases left in between. Germline V gene data show CDR1 as LGHNA and CDR2 as YSLEER. The CDR3 loop spans 13 amino acids. CDR3 in DNA: TGCGCCAGCAGCCACGTCGGAGGGGAAAAACTGTTTTTT. It specifies CASSHVGGEKLFF.

The table lists this clonotype with many counts. V and J are TRBV28 and TRBJ2-1; 10 nucleotides align to TRBD1. The CDR3 totals 16 residues. J was trimmed by 7 bases and V by 7 bases; bases with no gene match: 13. Germline values: CDR1 MDHEN, CDR2 SYDVKM. The CDR3 DNA reads TGTGCCAGCACAACGATGGGACAGGGGAGGGAAAATGAGCAGTTCTTC. This codes for CASTTMGQGRENEQFF.

The rearrangement links TRBV7-2 to TRBJ2-2; possible D gene TRBD1, 6 bases. Germline V gene lookup returns CDR1 SGHTA and CDR2 FQGNSA. This CDR3 is 16 amino acids long. V lost 5 bases and J lost 0, with 13 bases in between. The CDR3 sequence: CASSRTVRANTGELFF. CDR3 nucleotide sequence: TGTGCCAGCAGCCGGACAGTGCGAGCGAACACCGGGGAGCTGTTTTTT.

This clonotype came up a few times. J is TRBJ1-3 and V is TRBV24-1; D is unclear. The V end lost 2 bases, the J end lost 0 bases, and 4 bases lay between the germline ends. The germline gives CDR1 KGHDR, CDR2 SFDVKD. The CDR3 contains 14 residues. The CDR3 sequence is CATSDSSSGNTIYF. In DNA, the CDR3 is TGTGCCACCAGTGATTCAAGCTCTGGAAACACCATATATTTT.

This clonotype has a count of ten or more. The chain uses TRBV20-1 and TRBJ2-5; TRBD2 matches 9 bases. CDR1 DFQATT and CDR2 SNEGSKA come from the germline V gene (reference sequence). Losses at the gene ends were 3 bases for V and 4 bases for J; bases not matched to a gene: 6. There are 14 residues in the CDR3. The CDR3 DNA follows: TGCAGTGCTAGGGCTAGCGGGGCGATAGAGACCCAGTACTTC. Protein sequence: CSARASGAIETQYF.

This clonotype was detected many times. The CDR3 DNA is TGCAGTGCTACGGACAGGGTCCACGGGGAGCTGTTTTTT. Residues: CSATDRVHGELFF. The chain has TRBV20-1 and TRBJ2-2, with TRBD1 matching 8 bases. In germline, CDR1 is DFQATT, CDR2 SNEGSKA (reference sequence). The CDR3 spans 13 residues. Losses at the gene ends were 4 bases for V and 7 bases for J; bases not matched to a gene: 5.

The V call is TRBV7-9, the J call TRBJ2-6, with D hard to call. The CDR3 is 16 amino acids. Trimming stripped 1 base from V and 1 base from J, with 8 bases between. Germline CDR1 reads SEHNR; CDR2 reads FQNEAQ (reference sequence). CDR3 protein: CASSLVVGSGANVLTF. The CDR3 DNA sequence: TGTGCCAGCAGCTTAGTTGTAGGGTCTGGGGCCAACGTCCTGACTTTC.

This clonotype has more than one count but fewer than ten. The V gene is TRBV4-3, the J gene TRBJ1-6, with 11 bases lining up with TRBD1. CDR1 is LGHNA, CDR2 YSLEER, per germline. Unmatched junction bases numbered 4, after V lost 1 base and J lost 8 bases. This CDR3 has 16 amino acids. The CDR3 protein is CASSQADRGLDSPLHF. The CDR3 DNA reads as TGCGCCAGCAGCCAAGCGGACAGGGGGCTGGATTCACCCCTCCACTTT.

The chain links TRBV24-1 to TRBJ2-5; D ambiguous. This CDR3 has 14 amino acids. V was pared by 2 bases and J by 5 bases, with 11 bases between. The germline V gene has CDR1 KGHDR and CDR2 SFDVKD. DNA of the CDR3: TGTGCCACCAGTGATTCCTGGACGGGTGAGACCCAGTACTTC. Encoded protein: CATSDSWTGETQYF.

The chain carries TRBV7-2 and TRBJ1-4, with 7 bases that match TRBD1. Per the germline V gene, CDR1 is SGHTA and CDR2 is FQGNSA. CDR3 length equals 15 residues. Unmatched junction bases numbered 7, after V lost 6 bases and J lost 3 bases. The CDR3 protein is CASSRKGAANEKLFF. CDR3 DNA sequence: TGTGCCAGCAGTCGTAAGGGGGCGGCTAATGAAAAACTGTTTTTT.

About this clonotype itself: A much bigger clone sits one base away, suggesting this may be a read error. This chain's CDR3 is CATRKQGLVGYGYTF. CDR3 DNA: TGTGCCACCAGGAAACAGGGGCTAGTTGGCTATGGCTACACCTTC. V is TRBV12-3 or TRBV12-4 and J is TRBJ1-2; 7 bases line up with TRBD1. The CDR3 loop spans 15 amino acids. V gave up 10 bases and J gave up 4 bases; unmatched junction bases: 15.

This clonotype was seen repeatedly, ten times or more. The rearrangement links TRBV7-2 to TRBJ1-2; D is undetermined. V gave up 1 base and J gave up 2 bases, with 8 bases separating them. The CDR3 contains 14 residues. From germline, CDR1 is SGHTA and CDR2 FQGNSA. This CDR3 is CASSLVVQNYGYTF. CDR3 nucleotide sequence: TGTGCCAGCAGCTTAGTCGTACAGAACTATGGCTACACCTTC.

This clonotype was counted many times. J is TRBJ2-1 and V is TRBV29-1; the D gene is possibly TRBD2 (5 bases). Looked up from germline, CDR1 is SQVTM and CDR2 is ANQGSEA. Trimming pared 8 bases from V and 3 bases from J, leaving 8 bases between. The CDR3 sequence is 11 residues long. CDR3 sequence reads: CSPGFYNEQFF. The CDR3 DNA reads as TGCAGCCCGGGGTTCTACAATGAGCAGTTCTTC.

At least ten counts were recorded for this clonotype. The chain employs TRBV5-1 and TRBJ2-1; D is unresolved. Germline V gene data show CDR1 as SGHRS and CDR2 as YFSETQ. The CDR3 extends over 12 amino acids. The V gene lost 3 bases and the J gene lost 5 bases, with 6 bases spanning the gap. CDR3 region: CASSSFDNEQFF. In DNA form, the CDR3 reads TGCGCCAGCAGCTCCTTTGACAATGAGCAGTTCTTC.

The J gene is TRBJ1-1, the V gene TRBV6-6; TRBD1 is a possible D gene (6 bases). Trimming left V 0 bases short and J 4 bases short, with 6 bases between. The germline V gene encodes CDR1 MNHNY and CDR2 SVGAGI (reference sequence). The CDR3 is 13 residues long. This chain's CDR3 is CASSYSGATEAFF. The CDR3 DNA is TGTGCCAGCAGTTACTCGGGGGCCACTGAAGCTTTCTTT.

This clonotype turned up a few times. The chain is built from TRBV27 and TRBJ1-6; D is unresolved. Germline loops: CDR1 MNHEY, CDR2 SMNVEV (reference sequence). V lost 5 bases to trimming and J lost 2 bases, with 7 bases between them. The length of the CDR3 is 14 residues. The CDR3 nucleotides read TGTGCCAGCAGTCTCCTCCCCTATAATTCACCCCTCCACTTT. Encoded protein: CASSLLPYNSPLHF.

In its sample, this clonotype was seen many times. This chain connects TRBV10-3 to TRBJ1-4; 9 nucleotides align to TRBD1. Germline V gene data show CDR1 as ENHRY and CDR2 as SYGVKD. With V trimmed by 5 bases and J by 5 bases, 3 bases remained unmatched. The CDR3 totals 14 residues. The CDR3 sequence is CAISQGQGNEKLFF. The CDR3 DNA sequence: TGTGCCATCAGTCAAGGACAGGGGAATGAAAAACTGTTTTTT.

This clonotype was seen ten or more times. The chain couples TRBV6-5 to TRBJ1-1; D is undetermined. Per the germline V gene, CDR1 is MNHEY and CDR2 is SVGAGI. The CDR3 has 12 amino acids. The ends were cut back, 5 bases at V and 4 bases at J, with 8 bases in the middle. The CDR3 spells CASSPLGTEAFF. The CDR3 bases are TGTGCCAGCAGTCCCTTGGGCACTGAAGCTTTCTTT.

At least ten counts were recorded for this clonotype. The genes are TRBV6-1 and TRBJ2-5; no firm D call. The CDR3 spans 14 residues. V was cut by 1 base and J by 5 bases, with 11 bases left in between. CDR1 MNHNS and CDR2 SASEGT come from the germline V gene. The CDR3 region is CASSEETIGETQYF. CDR3 coding DNA: TGTGCCAGCAGTGAAGAGACAATCGGGGAGACCCAGTACTTC.

This clonotype was detected ten times or more. This sequence joins TRBV11-2 and TRBJ1-6, with 7 bases matching TRBD1. Germline CDR1 is SGHAT and CDR2 is FQNNGV. Trimming at V came to 5 bases and at J to 8 bases, leaving 3 bases not matched to a gene. The CDR3 is made up of 13 amino acids. For the CDR3, the DNA is TGTGCCAGCAGCCCCAGGGGGGATTCACCCCTCCACTTT. It is translated as CASSPRGDSPLHF.

This clonotype was seen many times. The rearrangement links TRBV7-2 to TRBJ1-4, with 7 nucleotides matching TRBD1. CDR3 length equals 15 residues. V shed 4 bases, J shed 7 bases, and the junction held 9 bases outside the gene matches. Germline V lookup: CDR1 SGHTA, CDR2 FQGNSA. The CDR3 sequence is CASSSDRVRGEKLFF. In DNA form, the CDR3 reads TGTGCCAGCAGCTCCGACAGGGTCAGGGGTGAAAAACTGTTTTTT.

This chain uses TRBV12-3 or TRBV12-4 with TRBJ1-2, with 9 bases that match TRBD1. The V gene end was trimmed by 7 bases and the J gene end by 3 bases; junction bases not matched to a gene: 12. CDR3 length: 16 amino acids. CDR3 sequence reads: CASKGTGRRRDYGYTF. CDR3 nucleotide sequence: TGTGCCAGCAAAGGGACAGGGAGGCGGAGGGACTATGGCTACACCTTC.

This clonotype was seen many times. This sequence joins TRBV12-3 or TRBV12-4 and TRBJ2-2; 7 bases line up with TRBD1. V shed 5 bases and J 6 bases; nucleotides not matched to a gene: 12. The CDR3 extends over 16 amino acids. The CDR3: CASSPPTGILAGELFF. Written as DNA, the CDR3 is TGTGCCAGCAGTCCACCGACAGGGATCTTGGCCGGGGAGCTGTTTTTT.

This clonotype has a handful of counts. This chain connects TRBV7-9 to TRBJ2-1; perhaps TRBD1 as D (6 bases). V dropped 6 bases and J dropped 16 bases, with 10 bases sitting between them. There are 9 residues in the CDR3. Per germline, CDR1 SEHNR and CDR2 FQNEAQ (reference sequence). In DNA, the CDR3 is TGTGCCAGCAGGCTGGACAGTTTCTTC. Residues: CASRLDSFF.

This clonotype occurred many times. This chain joins TRBV20-1 and TRBJ2-3; no clear D. V was clipped by 5 bases and J by 6 bases, with 21 bases between them. The CDR3 covers 15 residues. Per the germline V gene, CDR1 is DFQATT and CDR2 is SNEGSKA (reference sequence). The CDR3 sequence: CSAPIAVLSPDTQYF. The CDR3 DNA sequence: TGCAGTGCTCCCATCGCTGTACTCTCCCCGGATACGCAGTATTTT.